The TCR beta chain described here comes from a study of blood T cell repertoires in COVID-19. This table comes from immunoSEQ multiplex PCR, and its TCRdb copy is limited to in-frame clones, with some not included. The sample lists about 320,000 clones; 85% were seen once. The CDR3 is 14 amino acids. Germline V gene data show CDR1 as MNHEY and CDR2 as SVGAGI. V lost 6 bases and J lost 3, with 11 bases in between. The sequenced material came from peripheral blood. This TCR came from a human donor in a cohort sampled during active COVID-19. The genes are TRBV6-5 and TRBJ1-4; D unclear. The CDR3 protein is CASSPGNSNEKLFF. CDR3 nucleotide sequence: TGTGCCAGCAGCCCCGGGAACTCTAATGAAAAACTGTTTTTT.